This T cell receptor (beta chain) comes out of a study of beta chain features in type 1 diabetes. Findings and limits, study-wide: A definitive answer on HLA type influencing TCRB rearrangement was not reached here. A greater similarity of naive, central memory and Treg TCRB repertoires was seen among patients than among healthy donors.

This clone was detected only a few times. The antigen remains undetermined. This CDR3 has 13 residues. Germline-derived CDR1 and CDR2 are SGHDN and FVKESK. Trimming shortened V by 4 bases and J by 10 bases, and 14 bases separated the two germline ends. Expressed TCRB transcripts were sequenced because the isolated RNA had all been reverse transcribed beforehand. Profiled with immunoSEQ multiplex PCR; TCRdb holds only in-frame clones, not every one. The sample lists 450,000 or so clones; 11% were seen once. A single heparinised blood sample, averaging about 120 mL, was obtained per donor. Purity above 95% was achieved in all sorted populations.

This clonotype was sampled from a woman between 18 and 29 years old in good health. The gene calls are TRBV14 and TRBJ2-1, with D possibly TRBD2 on 5 matching bases. Sequencing input: naive CD4+ T cells from blood. In nucleotides, the CDR3 is TGTGCCAGCAGCCTCCTGGGAGATGGGGAGCAGTTCTTC. Translated: CASSLLGDGEQFF.